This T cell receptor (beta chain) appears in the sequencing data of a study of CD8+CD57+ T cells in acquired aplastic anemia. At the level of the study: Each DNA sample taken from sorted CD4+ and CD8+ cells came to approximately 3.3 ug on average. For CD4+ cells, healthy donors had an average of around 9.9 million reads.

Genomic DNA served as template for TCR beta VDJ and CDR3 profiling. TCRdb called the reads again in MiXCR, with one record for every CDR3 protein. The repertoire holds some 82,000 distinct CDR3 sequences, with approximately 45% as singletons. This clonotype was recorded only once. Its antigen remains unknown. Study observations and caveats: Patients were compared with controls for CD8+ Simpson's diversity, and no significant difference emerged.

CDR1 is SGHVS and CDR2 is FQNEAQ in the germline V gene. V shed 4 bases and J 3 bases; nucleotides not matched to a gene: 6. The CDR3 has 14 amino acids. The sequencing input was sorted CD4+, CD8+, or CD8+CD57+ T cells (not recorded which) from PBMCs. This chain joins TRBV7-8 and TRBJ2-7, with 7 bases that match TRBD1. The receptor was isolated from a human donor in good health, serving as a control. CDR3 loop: CASSSQGSLYEQYF. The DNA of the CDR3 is TGTGCCAGCAGCTCACAGGGGTCTCTCTACGAGCAGTACTTC.